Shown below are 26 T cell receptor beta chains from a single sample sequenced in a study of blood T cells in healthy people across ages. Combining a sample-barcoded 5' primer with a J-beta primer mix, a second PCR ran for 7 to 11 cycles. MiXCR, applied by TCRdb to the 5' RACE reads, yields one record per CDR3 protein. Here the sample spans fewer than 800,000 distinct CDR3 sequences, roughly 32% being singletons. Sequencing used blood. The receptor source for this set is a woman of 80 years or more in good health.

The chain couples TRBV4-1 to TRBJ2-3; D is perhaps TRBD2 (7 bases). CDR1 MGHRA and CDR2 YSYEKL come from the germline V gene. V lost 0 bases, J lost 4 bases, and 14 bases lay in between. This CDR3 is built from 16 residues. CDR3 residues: CASSQEGGGRADTQYF. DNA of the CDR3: TGCGCCAGCAGCCAAGAAGGGGGGGGCAGGGCAGATACGCAGTATTTT.

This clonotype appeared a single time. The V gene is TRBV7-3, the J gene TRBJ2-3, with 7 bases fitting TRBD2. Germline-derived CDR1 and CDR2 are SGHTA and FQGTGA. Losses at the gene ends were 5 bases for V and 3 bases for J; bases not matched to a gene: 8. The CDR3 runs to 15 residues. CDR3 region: CASSPAGHQTDTQYF. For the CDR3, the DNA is TGTGCCAGCAGCCCAGCGGGGCACCAAACAGATACGCAGTATTTT. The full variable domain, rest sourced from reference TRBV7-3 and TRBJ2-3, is GAGVSQTPSNKVTEKGKYVELRCDPISGHTALYWYRQSLGQGPEFLIYFQGTGAADDSGLPNDRFFAVRPEGSVSTLKIQRTERGDSAVYLCASSPAGHQTDTQYFGPGTRLTVL.

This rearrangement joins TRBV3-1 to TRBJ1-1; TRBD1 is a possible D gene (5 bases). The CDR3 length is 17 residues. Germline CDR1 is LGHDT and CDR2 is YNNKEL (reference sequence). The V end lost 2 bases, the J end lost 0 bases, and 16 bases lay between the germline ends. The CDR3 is CASSQFPDRHLNTEAFF. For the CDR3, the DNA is TGTGCCAGCAGCCAATTCCCAGACAGACACCTGAACACTGAAGCTTTCTTT.

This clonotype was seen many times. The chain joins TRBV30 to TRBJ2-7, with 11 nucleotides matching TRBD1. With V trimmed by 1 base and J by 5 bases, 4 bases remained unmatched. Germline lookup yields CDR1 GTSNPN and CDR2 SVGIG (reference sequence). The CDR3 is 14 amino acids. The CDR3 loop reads CAWSGDRGYNEQYF. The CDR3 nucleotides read TGTGCCTGGAGTGGGGACAGGGGGTATAACGAGCAGTACTTC.

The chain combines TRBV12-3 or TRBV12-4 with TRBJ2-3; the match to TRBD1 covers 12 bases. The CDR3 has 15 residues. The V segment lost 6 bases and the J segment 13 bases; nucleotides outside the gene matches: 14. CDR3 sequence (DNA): TGTGCCAGCAGCCCCGGGACAGGGGGCGCAGATGCGGAGTATTTT. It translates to CASSPGTGGADAEYF.

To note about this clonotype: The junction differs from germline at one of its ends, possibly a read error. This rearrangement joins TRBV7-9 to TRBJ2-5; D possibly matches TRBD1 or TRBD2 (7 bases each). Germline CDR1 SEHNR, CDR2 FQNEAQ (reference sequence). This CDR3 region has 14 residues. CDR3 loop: CASSPDRERGTQYF. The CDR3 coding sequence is TGTGCAAGCAGCCCCGACAGGGAGCGGGGGACCCAGTACTTC.

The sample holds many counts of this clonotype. The DNA of the CDR3 is TGTGCCAGCAGTTACCGGGGGGCGCCTAAGCAGTTCTTC. It yields the protein CASSYRGAPKQFF. The V and J genes are TRBV6-5 and TRBJ2-1; D is perhaps TRBD2 (7 bases). CDR1 and CDR2 from the germline V gene are MNHEY and SVGAGI. The CDR3 has 13 amino acids. V was pared by 2 bases and J by 11 bases, with 13 bases between.

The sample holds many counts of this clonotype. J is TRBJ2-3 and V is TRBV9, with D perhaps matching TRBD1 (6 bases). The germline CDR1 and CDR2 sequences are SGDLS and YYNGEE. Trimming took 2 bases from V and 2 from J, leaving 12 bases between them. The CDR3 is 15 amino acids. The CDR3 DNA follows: TGTGCCAGCAGCGTTTGGGACATCCCCACAGATACGCAGTATTTT. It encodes CASSVWDIPTDTQYF.

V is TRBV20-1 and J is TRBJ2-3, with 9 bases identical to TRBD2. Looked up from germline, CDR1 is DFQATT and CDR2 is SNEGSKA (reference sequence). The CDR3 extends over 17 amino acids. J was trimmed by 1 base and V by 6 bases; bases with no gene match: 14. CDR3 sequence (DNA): TGCAGTGCGGACGGAGATTGGGCTAGCGGGGGCACAGATACGCAGTATTTT. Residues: CSADGDWASGGTDTQYF.

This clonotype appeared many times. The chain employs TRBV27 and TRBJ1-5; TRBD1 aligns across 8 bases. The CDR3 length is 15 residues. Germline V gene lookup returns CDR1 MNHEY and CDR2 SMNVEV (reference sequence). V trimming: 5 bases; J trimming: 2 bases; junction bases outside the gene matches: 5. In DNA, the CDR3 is TGTGCCAGCAGTCCCGGGACAGGACGCAATCAGCCCCAGCATTTT. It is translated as CASSPGTGRNQPQHF.

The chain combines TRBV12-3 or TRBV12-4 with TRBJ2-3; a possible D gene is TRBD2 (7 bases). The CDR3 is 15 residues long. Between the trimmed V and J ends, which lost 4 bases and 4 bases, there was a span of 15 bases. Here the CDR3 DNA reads TGTGCCAGCAGTTCCCTAGGGGGGGGAGCAGATACGCAGTATTTT. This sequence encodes CASSSLGGGADTQYF.

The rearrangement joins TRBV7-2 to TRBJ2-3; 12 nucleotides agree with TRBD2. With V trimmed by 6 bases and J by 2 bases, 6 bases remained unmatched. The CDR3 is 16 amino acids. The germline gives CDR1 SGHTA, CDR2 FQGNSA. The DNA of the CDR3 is TGTGCCAGCAGGCGACTAGCGGGAGAGGTCACAGATACGCAGTATTTT. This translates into CASRRLAGEVTDTQYF. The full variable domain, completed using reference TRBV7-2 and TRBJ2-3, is GAGVSQSPSNKVTEKGKDVELRCDPISGHTALYWYRQSLGQGLEFLIYFQGNSAPDKSGLPSDRFSAERTGGSVSTLTIQRTQQEDSAVYLCASRRLAGEVTDTQYFGPGTRLTVL.

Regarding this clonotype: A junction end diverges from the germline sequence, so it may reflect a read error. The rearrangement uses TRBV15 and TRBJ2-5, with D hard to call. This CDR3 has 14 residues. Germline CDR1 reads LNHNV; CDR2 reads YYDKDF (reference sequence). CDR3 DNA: TGTGCCGCCAGCAGCCCGGGCCGAGCAGATGAGCAGTACTTC. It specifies CAASSPGRADEQYF.

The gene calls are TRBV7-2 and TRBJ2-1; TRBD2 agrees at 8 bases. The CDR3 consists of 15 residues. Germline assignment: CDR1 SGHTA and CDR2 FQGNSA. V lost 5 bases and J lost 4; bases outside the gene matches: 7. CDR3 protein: CASSLREREYNEQFF. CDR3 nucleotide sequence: TGTGCCAGCAGCCTCCGTGAGCGGGAGTACAATGAGCAGTTCTTC.

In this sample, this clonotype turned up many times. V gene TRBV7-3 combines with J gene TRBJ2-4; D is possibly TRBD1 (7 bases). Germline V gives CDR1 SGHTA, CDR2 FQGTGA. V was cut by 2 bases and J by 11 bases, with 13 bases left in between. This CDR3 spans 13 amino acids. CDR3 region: CASSLAGTDVQYF. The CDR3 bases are TGTGCCAGCAGCTTAGCGGGGACAGACGTTCAGTACTTC.

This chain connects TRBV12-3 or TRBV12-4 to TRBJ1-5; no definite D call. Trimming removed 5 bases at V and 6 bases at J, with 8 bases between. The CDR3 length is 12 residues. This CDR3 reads CASSVTPQPQHF. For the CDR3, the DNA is TGTGCCAGCAGTGTGACCCCTCAGCCCCAGCATTTT.

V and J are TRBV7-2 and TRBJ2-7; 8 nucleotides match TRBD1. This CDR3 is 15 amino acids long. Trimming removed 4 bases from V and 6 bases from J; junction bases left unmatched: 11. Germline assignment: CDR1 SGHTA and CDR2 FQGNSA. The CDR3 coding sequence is TGTGCCAGCAGCTCCATCGGACAGGGATGGATCGAGCAGTACTTC. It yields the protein CASSSIGQGWIEQYF.

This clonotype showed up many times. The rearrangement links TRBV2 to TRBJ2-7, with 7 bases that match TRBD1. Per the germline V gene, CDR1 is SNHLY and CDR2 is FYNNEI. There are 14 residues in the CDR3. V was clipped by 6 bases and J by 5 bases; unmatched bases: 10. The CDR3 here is CASRADRVSHEQYF. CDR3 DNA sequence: TGTGCCAGCAGGGCAGACAGGGTCTCTCACGAGCAGTACTTC.

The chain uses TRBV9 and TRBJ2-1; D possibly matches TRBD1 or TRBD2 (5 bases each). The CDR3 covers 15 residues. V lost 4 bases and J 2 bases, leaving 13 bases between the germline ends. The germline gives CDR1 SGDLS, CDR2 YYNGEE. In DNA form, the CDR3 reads TGTGCCAGCAGCCCCCGGGGCAAGACCTACAATGAGCAGTTCTTC. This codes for CASSPRGKTYNEQFF.

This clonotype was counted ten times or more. The CDR3 protein is CSVPLAGRAYEQFF. For the CDR3, the DNA is TGCAGCGTTCCCCTAGCGGGGCGGGCGTATGAGCAGTTCTTC. The chain carries TRBV29-1 and TRBJ2-1; TRBD2 aligns across 9 bases. Germline V gene sequence: CDR1 SQVTM, CDR2 ANQGSEA. V gave up 5 bases and J gave up 8 bases; unmatched junction bases: 10. CDR3 length equals 14 residues.

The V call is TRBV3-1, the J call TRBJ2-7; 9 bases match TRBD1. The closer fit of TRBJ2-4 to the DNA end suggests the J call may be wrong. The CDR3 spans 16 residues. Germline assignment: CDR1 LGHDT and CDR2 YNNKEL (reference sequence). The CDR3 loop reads CASSPLGQGAKNIQYF. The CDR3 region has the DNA TGTGCCAGCAGCCCCCTCGGACAGGGGGCCAAAAACATTCAGTACTTC.

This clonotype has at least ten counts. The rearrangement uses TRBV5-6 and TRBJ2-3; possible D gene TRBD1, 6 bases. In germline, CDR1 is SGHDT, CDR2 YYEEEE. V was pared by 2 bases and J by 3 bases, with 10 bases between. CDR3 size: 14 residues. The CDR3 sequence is CASSFERGTDTQYF. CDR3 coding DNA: TGTGCCAGCAGCTTTGAAAGGGGGACAGATACGCAGTATTTT.

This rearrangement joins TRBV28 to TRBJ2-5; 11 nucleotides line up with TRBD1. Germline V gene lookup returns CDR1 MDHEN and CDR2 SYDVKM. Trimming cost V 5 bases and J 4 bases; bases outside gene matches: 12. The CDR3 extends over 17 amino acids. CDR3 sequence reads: CASSPRPGTGGGETQYF. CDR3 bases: TGTGCCAGCAGTCCCAGACCCGGGACAGGGGGTGGAGAGACCCAGTACTTC.

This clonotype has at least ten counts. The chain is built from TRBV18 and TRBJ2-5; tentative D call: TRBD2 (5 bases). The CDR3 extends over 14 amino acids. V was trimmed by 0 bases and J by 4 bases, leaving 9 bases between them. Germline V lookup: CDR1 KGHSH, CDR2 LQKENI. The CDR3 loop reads CASSPPERGETQYF. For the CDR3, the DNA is TGTGCCAGCTCACCACCGGAACGGGGAGAGACCCAGTACTTC.

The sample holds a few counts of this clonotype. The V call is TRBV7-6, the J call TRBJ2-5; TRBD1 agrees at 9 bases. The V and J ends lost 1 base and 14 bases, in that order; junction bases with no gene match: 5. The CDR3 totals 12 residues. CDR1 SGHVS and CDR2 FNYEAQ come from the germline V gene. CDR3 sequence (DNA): TGTGCCAGCAGCTTAGGAGGGACAGGGATCTACTTC. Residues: CASSLGGTGIYF. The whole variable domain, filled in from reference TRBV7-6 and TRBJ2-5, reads GAGVSQSPRYKVTKRGQDVALRCDPISGHVSLYWYRQALGQGPEFLTYFNYEAQQDKSGLPNDRFSAERPEGSISTLTIQRTEQRDSAMYRCASSLGGTGIYFGPGTRLLVL.

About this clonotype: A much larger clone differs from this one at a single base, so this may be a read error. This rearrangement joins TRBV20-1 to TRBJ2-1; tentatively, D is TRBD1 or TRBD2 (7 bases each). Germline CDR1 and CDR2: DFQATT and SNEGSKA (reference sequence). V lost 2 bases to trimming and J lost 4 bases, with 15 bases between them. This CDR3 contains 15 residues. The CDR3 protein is CSARSGQGGYNEQFF. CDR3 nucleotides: TGCAGTGCTAGATCAGGGCAGGGGGGGTACAATGAGCAGTTCTTC.